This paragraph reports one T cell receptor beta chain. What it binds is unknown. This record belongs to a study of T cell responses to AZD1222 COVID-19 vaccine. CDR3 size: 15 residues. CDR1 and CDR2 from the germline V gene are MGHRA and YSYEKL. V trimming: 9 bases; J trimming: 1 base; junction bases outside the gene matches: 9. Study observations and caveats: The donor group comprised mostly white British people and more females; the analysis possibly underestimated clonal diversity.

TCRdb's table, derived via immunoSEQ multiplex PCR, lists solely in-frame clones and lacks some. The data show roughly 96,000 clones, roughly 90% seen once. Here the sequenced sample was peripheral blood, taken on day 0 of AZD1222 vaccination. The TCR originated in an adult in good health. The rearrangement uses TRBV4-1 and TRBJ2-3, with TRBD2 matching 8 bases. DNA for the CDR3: TGCGCCAGTTGCCTAGCGGGTCACGGCACAGATACGCAGTATTTT. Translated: CASCLAGHGTDTQYF.